The 21 T cell receptor beta chains below all came from one sample that was sequenced in a study of cytomegalovirus exposure and HLA in healthy donors (dated by TCRdb to about 2017). The method behind the library was the immunoSEQ multiplex PCR assay. A mixture of 60 forward primers for TCR Vbeta segments and 13 reverse primers for TCR Jbeta segments was used in the multiplex PCR. TCRdb took this table from immuneACCESS and kept in-frame rearrangements with V and J called. Such tables lack part of the clones; where checked against another copy, unresolved V genes explain under half of the gap, and the rest is unexplained. This sample lists around 120,000 clones; 70% were detected once. In total, the top ten clones hold about a tenth of the sample. Sequencing was performed on PBMCs. The receptors come from a man aged 35 to 55 in good health and CMV-seropositive.

V and J are TRBV7-3 and TRBJ1-1; TRBD1 agrees at 9 bases. Germline V gene sequence: CDR1 SGHTA, CDR2 FQGTGA. The V segment lost 5 bases and the J segment 5 bases; nucleotides outside the gene matches: 6. The CDR3 totals 14 residues. CDR3 coding DNA: TGTGCCAGCAGCCCCGGACAGGGGAGGACTGAAGCTTTCTTT. Its translation: CASSPGQGRTEAFF.

J is TRBJ1-6 and V is TRBV2, with a tentative D call TRBD1 (6 bases). The CDR3 spans 13 residues. The V gene lost 9 bases and the J gene lost 6 bases, with 12 bases spanning the gap. Germline V gene data show CDR1 as SNHLY and CDR2 as FYNNEI. CDR3 in amino acids: CARGTSLNSPLHF. The CDR3 DNA reads TGTGCCAGGGGGACAAGCCTTAATTCACCCCTCCACTTT.

This clone was seen a few times. J is TRBJ2-4 and V is TRBV19; possible D gene TRBD1, 5 bases. This CDR3 spans 16 amino acids. V lost 5 bases, J lost 3 bases, and 17 bases lay in between. Germline assignment: CDR1 LNHDA and CDR2 SQIVND (reference sequence). The CDR3 DNA reads TGTGCCAGTAGTCCCCTCCGCGACAGCGTCAAAAACATTCAGTACTTC. The encoded protein is CASSPLRDSVKNIQYF.

This clone was counted once. The chain is built from TRBV5-1 and TRBJ1-5, with D unclear. CDR3 length: 13 amino acids. CDR1 and CDR2 from the germline V gene are SGHRS and YFSETQ. V gave up 3 bases and J gave up 5 bases, with 9 bases separating them. The CDR3 nucleotides read TGCGCCAGCAGCTCCCCTCTGTATCAGCCCCAGCATTTT. This encodes CASSSPLYQPQHF.

The chain uses TRBV7-2 and TRBJ2-2; 7 nucleotides match TRBD2. The germline V gene has CDR1 SGHTA and CDR2 FQGNSA. The V and J ends lost 1 base and 1 base, in that order; junction bases with no gene match: 3. The CDR3 is made up of 16 amino acids. CDR3 nucleotide sequence: TGTGCCAGCAGCTTAGTCGGCGGGGGGAACACCGGGGAGCTGTTTTTT. It encodes CASSLVGGGNTGELFF.

The chain carries TRBV5-1 and TRBJ2-3; 9 bases line up with TRBD1. V trimming: 0 bases; J trimming: 3 bases; junction bases outside the gene matches: 11. Germline V gene data show CDR1 as SGHRS and CDR2 as YFSETQ. This CDR3 contains 18 residues. In DNA, the CDR3 is TGCGCCAGCAGCTTGGAGGGAAGGACAGGGGATTTTACAGATACGCAGTATTTT. Amino acids: CASSLEGRTGDFTDTQYF. Supplemented by reference TRBV5-1 and TRBJ2-3, the full variable domain reads KAGVTQTPRYLIKTRGQQVTLSCSPISGHRSVSWYQQTPGQGLQFLFEYFSETQRNKGNFPGRFSGRQFSNSRSEMNVSTLELGDSALYLCASSLEGRTGDFTDTQYFGPGTRLTVL.

This sequence joins TRBV7-2 and TRBJ2-2, with 8 bases matching TRBD2. The junction had 2 bases not matched to a gene; V was cut back by 2 bases and J by 0 bases. CDR3 length: 16 amino acids. Germline V gene lookup returns CDR1 SGHTA and CDR2 FQGNSA. DNA of the CDR3: TGTGCCAGCAGCTTATATAGCGGGGCGAACACCGGGGAGCTGTTTTTT. Translated: CASSLYSGANTGELFF.

The chain couples TRBV10-1 to TRBJ2-3, with 8 bases aligning to TRBD2. CDR1 WNHNN and CDR2 SYGVQD come from the germline V gene (reference sequence). This CDR3 has 13 amino acids. The V and J ends lost 7 bases and 4 bases, in that order; junction bases with no gene match: 4. As DNA, the CDR3 is TGCGCCAGCATGCCAGCGGGAGCAGATACGCAGTATTTT. This sequence encodes CASMPAGADTQYF.

The rearrangement uses TRBV6-5 and TRBJ1-3; unclear D gene. Deletions cut 2 bases from V and 1 base from J, with 6 bases between. CDR3 length: 14 residues. CDR1 and CDR2 (germline): MNHEY, SVGAGI. CDR3 bases: TGTGCCAGCAGTTACGCGGGTTCTGGAAACACCATATATTTT. It yields the protein CASSYAGSGNTIYF.

The rearrangement joins TRBV6-5 to TRBJ2-7, with TRBD2 identical over 9 bases. Germline assignment: CDR1 MNHEY and CDR2 SVGAGI. The CDR3 is 15 residues long. The ends lost 4 bases at V and 4 bases at J; junction bases unmatched: 8. CDR3 nucleotide sequence: TGTGCCAGCAGTTTCTTTAGCGGGAGTGGTTACGAGCAGTACTTC. Its translation: CASSFFSGSGYEQYF.

The chain links TRBV5-1 to TRBJ1-2; D might be TRBD1 (6 bases). With 2 bases removed from V and 1 base from J, the gap between germline ends came to 9 bases. The CDR3 runs 14 residues. The germline gives CDR1 SGHRS, CDR2 YFSETQ. CDR3 loop: CASSFNRDNYGYTF. DNA of the CDR3: TGCGCCAGCAGCTTCAACAGGGATAACTATGGCTACACCTTC.

This chain uses TRBV10-1 with TRBJ2-1, with 13 bases that match TRBD2. Germline V CDR1 and CDR2: WNHNN, SYGVQD (reference sequence). The V segment lost 0 bases and the J segment 6 bases; nucleotides outside the gene matches: 5. The CDR3 is made up of 17 amino acids. The CDR3 DNA reads as TGCGCCAGCAGTGAGTCGAAAGGACTAGCGGGAGCCAATGAGCAGTTCTTC. Translated, it gives CASSESKGLAGANEQFF.

The J gene is TRBJ2-3, the V gene TRBV7-2; possibly TRBD2 for D (6 bases). Trimming removed 4 bases at V and 4 bases at J, with 6 bases between. CDR3 length: 12 residues. From germline, CDR1 is SGHTA and CDR2 FQGNSA. The CDR3 protein is CASSSSADTQYF. CDR3 DNA: TGTGCCAGCAGCTCTAGCGCAGATACGCAGTATTTT.

The gene calls are TRBV6-1 and TRBJ1-1; D not resolved. Germline CDR1 MNHNS, CDR2 SASEGT. The V and J ends lost 10 bases and 2 bases respectively, with 14 bases between them. The CDR3 is 13 amino acids. This CDR3 reads CAIKGGSNTEAFF. In DNA form, the CDR3 reads TGTGCCATTAAAGGAGGATCCAACACTGAAGCTTTCTTT.

The DNA of the CDR3 is TGTGCCAGCAGCAAACAGGGGGAGGAGGAGACCCAGTACTTC. Its translation is CASSKQGEEETQYF. The J gene is TRBJ2-5, the V gene TRBV28; TRBD1 agrees at 8 bases. V gave up 6 bases and J gave up 5 bases; unmatched junction bases: 8. CDR1 is MDHEN, CDR2 SYDVKM, per germline. The CDR3 sequence is 14 residues long.

This chain connects TRBV29-1 to TRBJ1-3; D unclear. The CDR3 sequence is 14 residues long. CDR1 is SQVTM and CDR2 is ANQGSEA in the germline V gene. Trimming took 7 bases from V and 0 from J, leaving 13 bases between them. The CDR3 here is CSAQTLNSGNTIYF. CDR3 coding DNA: TGCAGCGCACAGACCCTCAACTCTGGAAACACCATATATTTT. Looking up the rest from reference TRBV29-1 and TRBJ1-3 gives the full variable domain: SAVISQKPSRDICQRGTSLTIQCQVDSQVTMMFWYRQQPGQSLTLIATANQGSEATYESGFVIDKFPISRPNLTFSTLTVSNMSPEDSSIYLCSAQTLNSGNTIYFGEGSWLTVV.

This clone was picked up a small number of times. The chain joins TRBV5-1 to TRBJ1-1; 7 bases line up with TRBD1. The germline V gene has CDR1 SGHRS and CDR2 YFSETQ. This CDR3 has 16 amino acids. The V and J ends lost 0 bases and 5 bases, in that order; junction bases with no gene match: 10. The CDR3 protein is CASSLGQGLVGTEAFF. CDR3 in DNA: TGCGCCAGCAGCTTGGGACAGGGTTTAGTGGGGACTGAAGCTTTCTTT. The entire variable domain, with the rest obtained from reference TRBV5-1 and TRBJ1-1, is as follows: KAGVTQTPRYLIKTRGQQVTLSCSPISGHRSVSWYQQTPGQGLQFLFEYFSETQRNKGNFPGRFSGRQFSNSRSEMNVSTLELGDSALYLCASSLGQGLVGTEAFFGQGTRLTVV.

The chain couples TRBV13 to TRBJ2-3; 13 bases are shared with TRBD2. Germline-derived CDR1 and CDR2 are PRHDT and FYEKMQ (reference sequence). The CDR3 length is 14 residues. Trimming removed 5 bases from V and 6 bases from J; junction bases left unmatched: 2. CDR3 coding DNA: TGTGCCAGCAGCCCGGGACTAGCGGGGGATACGCAGTATTTT. Its translation is CASSPGLAGDTQYF.

In its sample, this clone was seen a few times. The chain joins TRBV21-1 to TRBJ1-4; TRBD1, the D gene given by the table, was not confirmed from the DNA. TRBV21-1 is flagged as a pseudogene. The CDR3 has 14 residues. CDR3 protein: CASSARRGNEKLFF. The DNA for the CDR3 is TGTGCCAGCAGCGCGCGTAGGGGGAATGAAAAACTGTTTTTT.

The chain recombines TRBV9 with TRBJ1-6; 9 positions agree with TRBD1. Trimming removed 3 bases from V and 7 bases from J; junction bases left unmatched: 2. Germline values: CDR1 SGDLS, CDR2 YYNGEE. The CDR3 is 14 amino acids. In nucleotides, the CDR3 is TGTGCCAGCAGCGGGGGACAGGGAAATTCACCCCTCCACTTT. Translated, it gives CASSGGQGNSPLHF.

The rearrangement links TRBV30 to TRBJ2-2, with 9 bases matching TRBD1. The CDR3 sequence is 15 residues long. V lost 5 bases to trimming and J lost 6 bases; unmatched junction nucleotides: 10. Germline V gene lookup returns CDR1 GTSNPN and CDR2 SVGIG (reference sequence). CDR3 region: CAWVEWGQGSGELFF. The CDR3, as DNA: TGTGCCTGGGTAGAATGGGGACAGGGTTCCGGGGAGCTGTTTTTT.